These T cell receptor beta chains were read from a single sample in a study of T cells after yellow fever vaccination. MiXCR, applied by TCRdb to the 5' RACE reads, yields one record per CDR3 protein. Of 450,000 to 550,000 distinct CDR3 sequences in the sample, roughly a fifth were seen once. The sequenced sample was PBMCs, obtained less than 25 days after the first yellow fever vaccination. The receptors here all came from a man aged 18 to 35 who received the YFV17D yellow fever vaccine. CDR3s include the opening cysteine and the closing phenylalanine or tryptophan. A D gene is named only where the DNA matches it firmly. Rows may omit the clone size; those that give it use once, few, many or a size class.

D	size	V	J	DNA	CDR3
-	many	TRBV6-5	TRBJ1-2	TGTGCCAGCAGTTACTCGAGTGGAGGGTTGGGCTACACCTTC	CASSYSSGGLGYTF
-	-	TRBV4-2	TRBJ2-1	TGTGCCAGCAGCCAACCCGCGGGGGCCGGGGACAATGAGCAGTTCTTC	CASSQPAGAGDNEQFF
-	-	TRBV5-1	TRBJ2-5	TGCGCCAGCAGCTCGGGGTCCCTCCAAGAGACCCAGTACTTC	CASSSGSLQETQYF
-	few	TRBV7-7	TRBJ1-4	TGTGCCAGCGCCCTAGGGTCGGCAACTAATGAAAAACTGTTTTTT	CASALGSATNEKLFF
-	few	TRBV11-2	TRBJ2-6	TGTGCCGCCGCCCGTTCGGGGGCCAACGTCCTGACTTTC	CAAARSGANVLTF
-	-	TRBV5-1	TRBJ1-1	TGCGCCAGCAGCTTGGCGTTACAGGGGAACACTGAAGCTTTCTTT	CASSLALQGNTEAFF
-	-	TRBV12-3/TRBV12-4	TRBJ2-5	TGTGCCAGCACCTGGGGTTTGGGGCGGGAGACCCAGTACTTC	CASTWGLGRETQYF
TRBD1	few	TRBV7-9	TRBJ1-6	TGTGCCAGCAGCCAGGACAGGGTCGATTCACCCCTCCACTTT	CASSQDRVDSPLHF
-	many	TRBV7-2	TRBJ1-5	TGTGCCAGCAGCCCCGGCGGGGCCAGCAATCAGCCCCAGCATTTT	CASSPGGASNQPQHF
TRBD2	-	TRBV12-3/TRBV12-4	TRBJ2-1	TGTGCCAGCAGTGCCGGGGGGGGTCCGAATGAGCAGTTCTTC	CASSAGGGPNEQFF
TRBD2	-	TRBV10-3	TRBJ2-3	TGTGCCATCAGTGAGTCCTCTAGCGGGGGTACTAGCACAGATACGCAGTATTTT	CAISESSSGGTSTDTQYF
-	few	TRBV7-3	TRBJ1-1	TGTGCCAGCAGCCCTTTTATGCAGGGTACGAACACTGAAGCTTTCTTT	CASSPFMQGTNTEAFF
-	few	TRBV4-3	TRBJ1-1	TGCGCCAGCAGCCAAGATCTGGGCAGGAACACTGAAGCTTTCTTT	CASSQDLGRNTEAFF